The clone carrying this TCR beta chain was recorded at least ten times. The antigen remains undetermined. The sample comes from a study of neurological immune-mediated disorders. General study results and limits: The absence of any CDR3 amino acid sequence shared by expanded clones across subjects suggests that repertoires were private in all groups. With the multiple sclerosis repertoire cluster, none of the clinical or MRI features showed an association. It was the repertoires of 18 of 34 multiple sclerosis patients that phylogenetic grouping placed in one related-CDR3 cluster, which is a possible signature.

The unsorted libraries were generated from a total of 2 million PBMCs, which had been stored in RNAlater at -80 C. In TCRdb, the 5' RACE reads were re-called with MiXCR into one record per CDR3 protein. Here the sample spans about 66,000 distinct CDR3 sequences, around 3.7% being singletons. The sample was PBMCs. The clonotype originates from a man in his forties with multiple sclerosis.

CDR3 in amino acids: CASSPVNRALGGGYTF. The DNA for the CDR3 is TGTGCCAGCAGCCCGGTAAATAGGGCCCTAGGAGGTGGCTACACCTTC. The rearrangement links TRBV12-3 or TRBV12-4 to TRBJ1-2, with D uncertain. The CDR3 loop spans 16 amino acids. V gave up 6 bases and J gave up 7 bases, with 24 bases separating them.